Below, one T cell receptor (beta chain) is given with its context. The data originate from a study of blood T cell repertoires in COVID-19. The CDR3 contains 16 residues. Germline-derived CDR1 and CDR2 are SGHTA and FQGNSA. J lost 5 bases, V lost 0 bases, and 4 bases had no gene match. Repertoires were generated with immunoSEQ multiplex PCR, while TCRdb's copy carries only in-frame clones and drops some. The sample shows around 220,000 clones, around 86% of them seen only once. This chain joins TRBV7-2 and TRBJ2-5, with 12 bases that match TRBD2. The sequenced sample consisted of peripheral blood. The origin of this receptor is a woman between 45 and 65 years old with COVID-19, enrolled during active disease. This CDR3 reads CASSLARLAGAETQYF. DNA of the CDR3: TGTGCCAGCAGCTTAGCGAGACTAGCGGGGGCGGAGACCCAGTACTTC. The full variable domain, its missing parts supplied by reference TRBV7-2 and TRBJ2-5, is GAGVSQSPSNKVTEKGKDVELRCDPISGHTALYWYRQSLGQGLEFLIYFQGNSAPDKSGLPSDRFSAERTGGSVSTLTIQRTQQEDSAVYLCASSLARLAGAETQYFGPGTRLLVL.